A single sample gave rise to the 22 T cell receptor beta chains below, sequenced in a study of blood T cell repertoires in COVID-19. TCRdb's copy holds only in-frame clones and misses some; the assay was immunoSEQ multiplex PCR. Counted here are fewer than 400,000 clones, roughly 86% occurring once; the ten biggest clones make up 1.5% to 2%. Sequenced: peripheral blood. These receptors originate from a woman younger than 45 with COVID-19, enrolled during active disease.

The gene calls are TRBV11-3 and TRBJ2-1; no definite D call. CDR3 length: 14 residues. Between the trimmed V and J ends, which lost 1 base and 1 base, there was a span of 5 bases. The germline CDR1 and CDR2 sequences are SGHNT and YENEEA. The CDR3 nucleotides are TGTGCCAGCAGCTTAGGAGGTTCCTACAATGAGCAGTTCTTC. Translating gives CASSLGGSYNEQFF. Together with reference TRBV11-3 and TRBJ2-1, the CDR3 gives the full variable domain: EAGVVQSPRYKIIEKKQPVAFWCNPISGHNTLYWYLQNLGQGPELLIRYENEEAVDDSQLPKDRFSAERLKGVDSTLKIQPAELGDSAVYLCASSLGGSYNEQFFGPGTRLTVL.

The chain uses TRBV19 and TRBJ1-1; D gene unclear. Germline CDR1 and CDR2: LNHDA and SQIVND (reference sequence). This CDR3 has 12 amino acids. The V gene lost 6 bases and the J gene lost 2 bases, with 7 bases spanning the gap. This CDR3 reads CASREGNTEAFF. The CDR3 bases are TGTGCCAGTAGAGAGGGCAACACTGAAGCTTTCTTT. The variable domain in full, completed from reference TRBV19 and TRBJ1-1, reads DGGITQSPKYLFRKEGQNVTLSCEQNLNHDAMYWYRQDPGQGLRLIYYSQIVNDFQKGDIAEGYSVSREKKESFPLTVTSAQKNPTAFYLCASREGNTEAFFGQGTRLTVV.

The chain uses TRBV5-4 and TRBJ1-1, with a possible D match to TRBD1 (5 bases). Germline assignment: CDR1 SGHNT and CDR2 YYREEE (reference sequence). Trimming stripped 1 base from V and 0 bases from J, with 13 bases between. This CDR3 region has 16 residues. The CDR3 DNA reads TGTGCCAGCAGCTTGTTTCAGGGTACCGTGAACACTGAAGCTTTCTTT. It specifies CASSLFQGTVNTEAFF.

The chain is built from TRBV12-3 or TRBV12-4 and TRBJ2-3, with D possibly TRBD1 on 5 matching bases. V lost 6 bases, J lost 5 bases, and 12 bases lay in between. CDR3 length equals 13 residues. CDR3 sequence: CASSYTDRDTQYF. The CDR3 DNA sequence: TGTGCCAGCAGCTACACCGACAGAGATACGCAGTATTTT.

V is TRBV27 and J is TRBJ1-6; tentatively, D is TRBD1 (5 bases). The V end lost 5 bases, the J end lost 7 bases, and 15 bases lay between the germline ends. This CDR3 has 15 residues. In germline, CDR1 is MNHEY, CDR2 SMNVEV (reference sequence). CDR3 sequence reads: CASSPGFASNSPLHF. In nucleotides, the CDR3 is TGTGCCAGCAGTCCAGGGTTTGCATCAAATTCACCCCTCCACTTT.

This chain links TRBV24-1 with TRBJ1-5; TRBD1 matches at 7 bases. Germline V lookup: CDR1 KGHDR, CDR2 SFDVKD. The V gene end was trimmed by 4 bases and the J gene end by 3 bases; junction bases not matched to a gene: 8. CDR3 size: 16 residues. CDR3 in DNA: TGTGCCACCAGTGAGGGACAGACAGGGAACAATCAGCCCCAGCATTTT. Amino acids: CATSEGQTGNNQPQHF.

This clone showed up just once. This chain connects TRBV5-1 to TRBJ2-5, with 7 bases matching TRBD1. The CDR3 runs 15 residues. Losses at the gene ends were 4 bases for V and 3 bases for J; bases not matched to a gene: 9. Germline values: CDR1 SGHRS, CDR2 YFSETQ. CDR3 bases: TGCGCCAGCAGCGACCGGGACAGCGCCGAAGAGACCCAGTACTTC. Encoded protein: CASSDRDSAEETQYF. Filled out from reference TRBV5-1 and TRBJ2-5, the complete variable domain reads KAGVTQTPRYLIKTRGQQVTLSCSPISGHRSVSWYQQTPGQGLQFLFEYFSETQRNKGNFPGRFSGRQFSNSRSEMNVSTLELGDSALYLCASSDRDSAEETQYFGPGTRLLVL.

The rearrangement uses TRBV7-8 and TRBJ1-2; D call uncertain. The CDR3 is 12 residues long. Deletions cut 5 bases from V and 2 bases from J, with 6 bases between. The germline gives CDR1 SGHVS, CDR2 FQNEAQ. CDR3 amino acids: CASSDLNYGYTF. The CDR3 bases are TGTGCCAGCAGCGACTTGAACTATGGCTACACCTTC.

This chain connects TRBV5-5 to TRBJ2-1; 12 positions match TRBD2. Germline CDR1 reads SGHKS; CDR2 reads YYEKEE (reference sequence). V was clipped by 4 bases and J by 3 bases; unmatched bases: 11. This CDR3 has 18 amino acids. CDR3 DNA: TGTGCCAGCAGCCCGGGACTAGCGGGTTCTATTTACTACAATGAGCAGTTCTTC. Amino acid sequence: CASSPGLAGSIYYNEQFF.

The rearrangement joins TRBV2 to TRBJ1-2; 7 nucleotides align to TRBD1. This CDR3 has 16 amino acids. Trimming removed 4 bases from V and 2 bases from J; junction bases left unmatched: 10. In germline, CDR1 is SNHLY, CDR2 FYNNEI. CDR3 loop: CASSAFIPDRNYGYTF. For the CDR3, the DNA is TGTGCCAGCAGTGCTTTTATCCCGGACAGGAACTATGGCTACACCTTC.

The chain joins TRBV5-1 to TRBJ1-5; 9 positions agree with TRBD1. V lost 4 bases, J lost 5 bases, and 7 bases stayed unmatched. Germline CDR1 reads SGHRS; CDR2 reads YFSETQ. This CDR3 contains 15 residues. In nucleotides, the CDR3 is TGCGCCAGCAGCCCCGGGACAGGGCAAGATCAGCCCCAGCATTTT. It encodes CASSPGTGQDQPQHF.

This sequence joins TRBV9 and TRBJ1-5; no definite D call. Germline V gene lookup returns CDR1 SGDLS and CDR2 YYNGEE. The CDR3 is 16 residues long. V lost 0 bases, J lost 0 bases, and 10 bases lay in between. CDR3 nucleotide sequence: TGTGCCAGCAGCGTAGTACAAGGAGATAGCAATCAGCCCCAGCATTTT. Encoded protein: CASSVVQGDSNQPQHF.

The V and J genes are TRBV4-2 and TRBJ1-2, with D perhaps matching TRBD1 (5 bases). The germline V gene encodes CDR1 LGHNA and CDR2 YNFKEQ. Trimming took off 4 bases at V and 8 bases at J, with 17 bases between the two ends. The CDR3 length is 14 residues. CDR3: CASSPQGWGVGYTF. In DNA form, the CDR3 reads TGTGCCAGCAGCCCCCAAGGGTGGGGGGTCGGCTACACCTTC.

This chain uses TRBV7-9 with TRBJ1-4, with TRBD1 matching 9 bases. V shed 5 bases and J 7 bases; nucleotides not matched to a gene: 8. The CDR3 is 15 amino acids. Germline loops: CDR1 SEHNR, CDR2 FQNEAQ (reference sequence). The DNA for the CDR3 is TGTGCCAGCAGCAAACAGGGGGCGGTCACTGAAAAACTGTTTTTT. Its translation is CASSKQGAVTEKLFF. The whole variable domain, remainder taken from reference TRBV7-9 and TRBJ1-4, is DTGVSQNPRHKITKRGQNVTFRCDPISEHNRLYWYRQTLGQGPEFLTYFQNEAQLEKSRLLSDRFSAERPKGSFSTLEIQRTEQGDSAMYLCASSKQGAVTEKLFFGSGTQLSVL.

The chain carries TRBV6-6 and TRBJ1-5; D gene ambiguous. From germline, CDR1 is MNHNY and CDR2 SVGAGI (reference sequence). CDR3 length: 11 residues. The ends were cut back, 6 bases at V and 5 bases at J, with 5 bases in the middle. The CDR3 region is CASSRDQPQHF. CDR3 in DNA: TGTGCCAGCAGCCGTGATCAGCCCCAGCATTTT.

V gene TRBV3-1 (or the pseudogene TRBV3-2) combines with J gene TRBJ1-6; a weak D match, TRBD1 (6 bases). This CDR3 has 15 amino acids. Germline V gives CDR1 LGHDT, CDR2 YNNKEL (reference sequence). The germline V and J ends were trimmed by 0 bases and 5 bases, with 8 bases remaining between them. The CDR3 is CASSQEGADNSPLHF. CDR3 in DNA: TGTGCCAGCAGCCAAGAGGGGGCGGATAATTCACCCCTCCACTTT.

The chain joins TRBV24-1 to TRBJ1-5; a weak D match, TRBD1 (5 bases). The CDR3 runs to 14 residues. Trimming cost V 3 bases and J 5 bases, with 10 bases left between them. Germline lookup yields CDR1 KGHDR and CDR2 SFDVKD. CDR3 sequence reads: CATSDNRFHQPQHF. The CDR3 DNA sequence: TGTGCCACCAGTGATAACAGGTTCCATCAGCCCCAGCATTTT.

V gene TRBV21-1 combines with J gene TRBJ1-5; TRBD1 reflects the table's D call only, with no check against the DNA. TRBV21-1 is given as a pseudogene. The CDR3 length is 16 residues. CDR3 region: CASSSSGTAKYQPQHF. As DNA, the CDR3 is TGTGCCAGCAGCAGTTCCGGGACAGCAAAGTATCAGCCCCAGCATTTT.

The chain carries TRBV18 and TRBJ2-3; D is possibly TRBD2 (5 bases). The CDR3 covers 14 residues. The germline gives CDR1 KGHSH, CDR2 LQKENI. V gave up 3 bases and J gave up 1 base, with 8 bases separating them. The CDR3 region is CASSPGVGTDTQYF. In DNA, the CDR3 is TGTGCCAGCTCACCCGGGGTTGGCACAGATACGCAGTATTTT.

The V call is TRBV7-2, the J call TRBJ1-3; TRBD1 might be the D (6 bases). Germline lookup yields CDR1 SGHTA and CDR2 FQGNSA. The CDR3 extends over 16 amino acids. Trimming took 5 bases from V and 0 from J, leaving 14 bases between them. The CDR3, as DNA: TGTGCCAGCAGCCTCGCACAGGGCCTCTCTGGAAACACCATATATTTT. This codes for CASSLAQGLSGNTIYF.

The CDR3 is CASSRNEFNEKLFF. The CDR3 DNA reads as TGTGCCAGCAGCCGTAACGAGTTTAATGAAAAACTGTTTTTT. J is TRBJ1-4 and V is TRBV7-9; D not resolved. The CDR3 has 14 residues. The germline gives CDR1 SEHNR, CDR2 FQNEAQ (reference sequence). Trimming stripped 5 bases from V and 4 bases from J, with 11 bases between.

This clone was recorded only once. The chain joins TRBV28 to TRBJ1-6; unclear D gene. CDR1 is MDHEN, CDR2 SYDVKM, per germline. This CDR3 contains 14 residues. The ends were cut back, 6 bases at V and 9 bases at J, with 15 bases in the middle. The CDR3 sequence is CASSLAARLSPLHF. In DNA, the CDR3 is TGTGCCAGCAGCTTAGCAGCGCGCCTTTCACCCCTCCACTTT.